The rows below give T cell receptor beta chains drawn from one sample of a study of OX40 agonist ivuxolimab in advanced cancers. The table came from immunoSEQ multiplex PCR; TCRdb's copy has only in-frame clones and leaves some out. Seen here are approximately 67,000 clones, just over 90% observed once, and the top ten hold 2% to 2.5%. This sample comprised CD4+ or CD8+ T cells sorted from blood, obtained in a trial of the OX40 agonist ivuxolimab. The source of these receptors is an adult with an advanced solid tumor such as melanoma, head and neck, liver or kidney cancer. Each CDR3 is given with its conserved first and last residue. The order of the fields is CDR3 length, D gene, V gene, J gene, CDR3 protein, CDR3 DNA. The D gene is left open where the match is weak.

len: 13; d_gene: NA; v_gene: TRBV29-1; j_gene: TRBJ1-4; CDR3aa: CSVQKGFGEKLFF; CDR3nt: TGCAGCGTCCAGAAGGGGTTCGGTGAAAAACTGTTTTTT
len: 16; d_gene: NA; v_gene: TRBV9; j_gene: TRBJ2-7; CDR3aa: CASSVGLLDRPYEQYF; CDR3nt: TGTGCCAGCAGCGTAGGTTTACTGGACCGACCCTACGAGCAGTACTTC
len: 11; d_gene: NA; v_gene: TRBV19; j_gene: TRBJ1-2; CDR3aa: CASGKDYGYTF; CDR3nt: TGTGCCAGCGGAAAAGACTATGGCTACACCTTC
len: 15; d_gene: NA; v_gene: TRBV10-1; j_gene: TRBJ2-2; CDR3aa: CASSDTGTLTGELFF; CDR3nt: TGCGCCAGCAGCGACACCGGGACTCTCACCGGGGAGCTGTTTTTT
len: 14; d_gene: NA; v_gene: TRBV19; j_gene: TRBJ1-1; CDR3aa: CASSIPSSGTEAFF; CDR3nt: TGTGCCAGTAGTATCCCGAGCTCCGGCACTGAAGCTTTCTTT
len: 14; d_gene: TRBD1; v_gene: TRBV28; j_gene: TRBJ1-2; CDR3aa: CASSSDDRVRGYTF; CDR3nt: TGTGCCAGCAGTTCAGACGACAGGGTACGAGGCTACACCTTC
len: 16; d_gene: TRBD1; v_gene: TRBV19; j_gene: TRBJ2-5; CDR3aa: CASSGPGGQGMVTQYF; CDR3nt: TGTGCCAGTAGTGGGCCCGGGGGACAGGGGATGGTGACCCAGTACTTC
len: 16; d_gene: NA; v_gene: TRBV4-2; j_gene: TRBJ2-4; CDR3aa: CASSQGGGDFLNIQYF; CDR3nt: TGTGCCAGCAGCCAAGGGGGCGGGGACTTTTTAAACATTCAGTACTTC
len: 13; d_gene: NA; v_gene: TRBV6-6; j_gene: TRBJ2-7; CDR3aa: CASSYPTPNEQYF; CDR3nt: TGTGCCAGCAGTTACCCAACCCCCAACGAGCAGTACTTC
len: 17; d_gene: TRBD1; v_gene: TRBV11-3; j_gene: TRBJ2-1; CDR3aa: CASSPLWRDRGRNEQFF; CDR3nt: TGTGCCAGCAGCCCGTTATGGCGGGACAGGGGGCGAAATGAGCAGTTCTTC
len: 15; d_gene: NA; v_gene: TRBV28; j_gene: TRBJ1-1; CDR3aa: CASSLLGLSNTEAFF; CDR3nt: TGTGCCAGCAGTTTATTGGGATTATCAAACACTGAAGCTTTCTTT
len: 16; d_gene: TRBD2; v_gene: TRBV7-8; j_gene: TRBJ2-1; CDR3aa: CASSFLAGGPDDEQFF; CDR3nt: TGTGCCAGCAGCTTCCTAGCGGGGGGGCCGGACGATGAGCAGTTCTTC
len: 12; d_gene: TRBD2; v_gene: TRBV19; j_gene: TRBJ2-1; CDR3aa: CASSLAAGLRFF; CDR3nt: TGTGCCAGTAGCCTCGCAGCGGGATTGCGGTTCTTC